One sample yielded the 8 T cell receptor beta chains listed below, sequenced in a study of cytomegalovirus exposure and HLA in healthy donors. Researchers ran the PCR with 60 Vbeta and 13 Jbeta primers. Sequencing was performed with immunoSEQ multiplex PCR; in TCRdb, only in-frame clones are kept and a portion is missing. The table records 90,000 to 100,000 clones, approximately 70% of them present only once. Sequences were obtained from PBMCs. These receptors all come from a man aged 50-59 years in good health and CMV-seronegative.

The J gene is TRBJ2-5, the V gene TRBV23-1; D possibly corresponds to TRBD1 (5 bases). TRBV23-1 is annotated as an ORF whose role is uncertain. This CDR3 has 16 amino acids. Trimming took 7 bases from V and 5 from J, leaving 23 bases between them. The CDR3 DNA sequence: TGCGCCAGCAACCCCCTACCCAGGGTCCCAAAGGAGACCCAGTACTTC. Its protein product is CASNPLPRVPKETQYF.

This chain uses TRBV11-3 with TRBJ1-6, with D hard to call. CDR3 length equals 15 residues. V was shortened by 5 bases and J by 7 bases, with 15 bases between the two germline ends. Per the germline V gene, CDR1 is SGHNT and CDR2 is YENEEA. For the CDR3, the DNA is TGTGCCAGCAGCGAGGGAGCAGGCCGAAATTCACCCCTCCACTTT. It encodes CASSEGAGRNSPLHF.

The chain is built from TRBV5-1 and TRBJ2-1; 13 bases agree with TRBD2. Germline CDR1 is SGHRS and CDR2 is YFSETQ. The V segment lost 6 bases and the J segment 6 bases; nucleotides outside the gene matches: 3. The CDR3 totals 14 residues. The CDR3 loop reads CASKGTSGTNEQFF. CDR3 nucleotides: TGCGCCAGCAAGGGGACTAGCGGGACCAATGAGCAGTTCTTC.

The CDR3: CASSEEVTGDYNEQFF. CDR3 in DNA: TGTGCCAGCAGCGAAGAGGTTACGGGGGACTACAATGAGCAGTTCTTC. This chain connects TRBV7-9 to TRBJ2-1, with D perhaps matching TRBD2 (6 bases). The CDR3 consists of 16 residues. V lost 5 bases to trimming and J lost 3 bases, with 17 bases between them. Germline CDR1 reads SEHNR; CDR2 reads FQNEAQ (reference sequence).

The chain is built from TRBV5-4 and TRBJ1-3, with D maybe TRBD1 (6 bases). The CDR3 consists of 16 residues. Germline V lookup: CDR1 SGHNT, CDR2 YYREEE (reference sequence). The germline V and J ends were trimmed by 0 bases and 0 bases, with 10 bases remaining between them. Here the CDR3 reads CASSLGTANSGNTIYF. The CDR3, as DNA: TGTGCCAGCAGCTTGGGGACAGCGAACTCTGGAAACACCATATATTTT.

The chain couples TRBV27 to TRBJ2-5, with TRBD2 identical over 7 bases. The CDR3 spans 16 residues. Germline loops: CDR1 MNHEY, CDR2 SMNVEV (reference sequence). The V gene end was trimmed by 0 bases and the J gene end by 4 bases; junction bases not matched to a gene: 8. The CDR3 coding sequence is TGTGCCAGCAGTTTATCCGTGCGGGGGAAGGGAGAGACCCAGTACTTC. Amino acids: CASSLSVRGKGETQYF.

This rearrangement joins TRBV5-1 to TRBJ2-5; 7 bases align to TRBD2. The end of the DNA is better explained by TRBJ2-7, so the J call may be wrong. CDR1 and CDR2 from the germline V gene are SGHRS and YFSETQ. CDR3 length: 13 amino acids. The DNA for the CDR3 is TGCGCCAGCAGCCCCGCCGGGGGGAACGAGCAGTACTTC. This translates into CASSPAGGNEQYF.

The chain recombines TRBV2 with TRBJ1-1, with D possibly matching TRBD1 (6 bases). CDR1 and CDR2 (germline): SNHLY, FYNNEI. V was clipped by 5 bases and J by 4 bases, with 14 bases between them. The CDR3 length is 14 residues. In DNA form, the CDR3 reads TGTGCCAGCAGTTTCCGATTAGGGGGCACTGAAGCTTTCTTT. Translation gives CASSFRLGGTEAFF.